This is a list of T cell receptor beta chains from one sample in a study of blood T cell repertoires in COVID-19. Profiled with immunoSEQ multiplex PCR; TCRdb holds only in-frame clones, not every one. The data show 85,000 to 120,000 clones, 75% to 85% seen once. Sequencing was carried out using peripheral blood. All receptors derive from an elderly man with COVID-19, enrolled during active disease. CDR3s include the opening cysteine and the closing phenylalanine or tryptophan. Each record gives: D gene, V gene, J gene, clone size, CDR3 protein, CDR3 DNA. The D gene is left open where the match is weak. Rows may omit the clone size; those that give it use once, few, many or a size class.

d_gene: TRBD2; v_gene: TRBV7-2; j_gene: TRBJ2-3; abundance: few; CDR3aa: CASSSRRTSSDTQYF; CDR3nt: TGTGCCAGCAGCTCCCGACGGACTAGCTCAGATACGCAGTATTTT
d_gene: NA; v_gene: TRBV25-1; j_gene: TRBJ1-2; abundance: NA; CDR3aa: CASSEAGAIGRAYLF; CDR3nt: TGTGCCAGCAGTGAAGCGGGGGCTATTGGCAGGGCATACCTCTTC
d_gene: TRBD2; v_gene: TRBV7-9; j_gene: TRBJ2-2; abundance: NA; CDR3aa: CASSSGLANAGELFF; CDR3nt: TGTGCCAGCAGTTCGGGACTAGCAAACGCCGGGGAGCTGTTTTTT
d_gene: NA; v_gene: TRBV5-1; j_gene: TRBJ1-6; abundance: NA; CDR3aa: CASSFGGEGLSPLHF; CDR3nt: TGCGCCAGCAGCTTCGGAGGAGAAGGGCTTTCACCCCTCCACTTT
d_gene: TRBD2; v_gene: TRBV2; j_gene: TRBJ2-7; abundance: NA; CDR3aa: CASSIAGQAYEQYF; CDR3nt: TGTGCCAGCAGCATAGCGGGGCAAGCCTACGAGCAGTACTTC
d_gene: NA; v_gene: TRBV28; j_gene: TRBJ2-7; abundance: NA; CDR3aa: CASSRGQNYEQYF; CDR3nt: TGTGCCAGCAGCAGGGGACAAAACTACGAGCAGTACTTC
d_gene: NA; v_gene: TRBV27; j_gene: TRBJ1-2; abundance: NA; CDR3aa: CASSLRYRDPYGYTF; CDR3nt: TGTGCCAGCAGTTTAAGGTACAGGGACCCCTATGGCTACACCTTC
d_gene: TRBD2; v_gene: TRBV3-1/TRBV3-2; j_gene: TRBJ2-1; abundance: NA; CDR3aa: CASSPLAGDYNEQFF; CDR3nt: TGTGCCAGCAGCCCACTAGCGGGAGATTACAATGAGCAGTTCTTC
d_gene: NA; v_gene: TRBV19; j_gene: TRBJ1-5; abundance: NA; CDR3aa: CASSIKPSPNQPQHF; CDR3nt: TGTGCCAGTAGTATCAAACCGAGTCCGAATCAGCCCCAGCATTTT
d_gene: TRBD1; v_gene: TRBV15; j_gene: TRBJ2-1; abundance: NA; CDR3aa: CATSRDQAGQGLSDEQFF; CDR3nt: TGTGCCACCAGCAGAGATCAAGCGGGACAGGGACTTTCTGATGAGCAGTTCTTC
d_gene: NA; v_gene: TRBV18; j_gene: TRBJ1-3; abundance: NA; CDR3aa: CASSPYEGRNGNTIYF; CDR3nt: TGTGCCAGCTCACCATATGAGGGCAGAAATGGAAACACCATATATTTT
d_gene: NA; v_gene: TRBV7-2; j_gene: TRBJ1-1; abundance: NA; CDR3aa: CARVSGGRNTEAFF; CDR3nt: TGTGCCCGCGTCTCCGGGGGGAGGAACACTGAAGCTTTCTTT
d_gene: TRBD2; v_gene: TRBV28; j_gene: TRBJ2-7; abundance: NA; CDR3aa: CASQPPGLAGEQYF; CDR3nt: TGTGCCAGCCAACCCCCGGGACTAGCAGGCGAGCAGTACTTC
d_gene: NA; v_gene: TRBV28; j_gene: TRBJ1-5; abundance: NA; CDR3aa: CAGRGHFNQPQHF; CDR3nt: TGTGCCGGACGGGGACACTTCAATCAGCCCCAGCATTTT
d_gene: NA; v_gene: TRBV2; j_gene: TRBJ2-1; abundance: few; CDR3aa: CASIRGGGSYNEQFF; CDR3nt: TGTGCCAGCATTAGGGGAGGGGGTTCCTACAATGAGCAGTTCTTC
d_gene: TRBD2; v_gene: TRBV3-1/TRBV3-2; j_gene: TRBJ2-1; abundance: NA; CDR3aa: CASSHYSGISYNEQFF; CDR3nt: TGTGCCAGCAGCCACTATAGCGGGATATCCTACAATGAGCAGTTCTTC
d_gene: TRBD1; v_gene: TRBV19; j_gene: TRBJ2-7; abundance: NA; CDR3aa: CASSFRTGGLYEQYF; CDR3nt: TGTGCCAGTAGTTTCAGGACAGGGGGCTTGTACGAGCAGTACTTC
d_gene: NA; v_gene: TRBV2; j_gene: TRBJ1-1; abundance: NA; CDR3aa: CASSSDGGNTEAFF; CDR3nt: TGTGCCAGCAGTTCCGACGGAGGAAACACTGAAGCTTTCTTT
d_gene: NA; v_gene: TRBV19; j_gene: TRBJ1-5; abundance: NA; CDR3aa: CASSIKAGQPQHF; CDR3nt: TGTGCCAGTAGTATAAAGGCAGGTCAGCCCCAGCATTTT
d_gene: NA; v_gene: TRBV6-6; j_gene: TRBJ2-1; abundance: few; CDR3aa: CASSYVKHEQFF; CDR3nt: TGTGCCAGCAGTTATGTCAAGCATGAGCAGTTCTTC
d_gene: NA; v_gene: TRBV7-2; j_gene: TRBJ2-5; abundance: NA; CDR3aa: CASSLHFQETQYF; CDR3nt: TGTGCCAGCAGCTTACACTTCCAAGAGACCCAGTACTTC
d_gene: NA; v_gene: TRBV5-1; j_gene: TRBJ2-7; abundance: NA; CDR3aa: CASSLESGYEQYF; CDR3nt: TGCGCCAGCAGCCTGGAATCGGGGTACGAGCAGTACTTC
d_gene: NA; v_gene: TRBV19; j_gene: TRBJ1-4; abundance: NA; CDR3aa: CASSRRLEKLFF; CDR3nt: TGTGCCAGTAGTAGACGACTTGAAAAACTGTTTTTT
d_gene: NA; v_gene: TRBV3-1/TRBV3-2; j_gene: TRBJ2-1; abundance: NA; CDR3aa: CASSHGSFNEQFF; CDR3nt: TGTGCCAGCAGCCACGGGTCCTTCAATGAGCAGTTCTTC
d_gene: TRBD2; v_gene: TRBV11-2; j_gene: TRBJ2-7; abundance: once; CDR3aa: CASSPRAGGVYEQYF; CDR3nt: TGTGCCAGCAGCCCAAGGGCGGGAGGTGTGTACGAGCAGTACTTC
d_gene: TRBD2; v_gene: TRBV15; j_gene: TRBJ2-1; abundance: NA; CDR3aa: CAPQREGRWYNEQFF; CDR3nt: TGTGCTCCTCAGCGGGAGGGCAGGTGGTACAATGAGCAGTTCTTC
d_gene: TRBD2; v_gene: TRBV30; j_gene: TRBJ2-7; abundance: few; CDR3aa: CASDPPGGRVGEQYF; CDR3nt: TGTGCCTCGGACCCTCCGGGCGGGAGGGTTGGCGAGCAGTACTTC
d_gene: TRBD2; v_gene: TRBV4-3; j_gene: TRBJ2-3; abundance: once; CDR3aa: CASSQDGASGQYF; CDR3nt: TGCGCCAGCAGCCAAGATGGGGCTAGCGGGCAGTATTTT
d_gene: NA; v_gene: TRBV29-1; j_gene: TRBJ2-2; abundance: NA; CDR3aa: CSARSGRGTGELFF; CDR3nt: TGCAGCGCCCGGTCAGGTCGGGGGACCGGGGAGCTGTTTTTT
d_gene: NA; v_gene: TRBV7-8; j_gene: TRBJ2-2; abundance: NA; CDR3aa: CASSRGLSNTGELFF; CDR3nt: TGTGCCAGCAGTCGTGGCCTCTCGAACACCGGGGAGCTGTTTTTT
d_gene: NA; v_gene: TRBV5-6; j_gene: TRBJ1-5; abundance: NA; CDR3aa: CASTRGGLLNQPQHF; CDR3nt: TGTGCCAGCACCCGGGGGGGGCTGCTCAATCAGCCCCAGCATTTT
d_gene: NA; v_gene: TRBV29-1; j_gene: TRBJ1-5; abundance: few; CDR3aa: CGQDCYSNQPQHF; CDR3nt: TGCGGCCAGGACTGTTATAGCAATCAGCCCCAGCATTTT
d_gene: NA; v_gene: TRBV2; j_gene: TRBJ2-7; abundance: many; CDR3aa: CASSGPGLVEQYF; CDR3nt: TGTGCCAGCAGTGGGCCCGGGTTGGTCGAGCAGTACTTC
d_gene: NA; v_gene: TRBV7-8; j_gene: TRBJ2-2; abundance: NA; CDR3aa: CASNPLTGSGLTGELFF; CDR3nt: TGTGCCAGCAACCCTTTGACCGGATCGGGGTTGACCGGGGAGCTGTTTTTT
d_gene: NA; v_gene: TRBV5-8; j_gene: TRBJ1-3; abundance: few; CDR3aa: CASSFTGPGNTIYF; CDR3nt: TGTGCCAGCAGCTTCACAGGTCCTGGAAACACCATATATTTT
d_gene: NA; v_gene: TRBV5-6; j_gene: TRBJ1-6; abundance: NA; CDR3aa: CASSPEGSYNSPLHF; CDR3nt: TGTGCCAGCAGCCCGGAGGGCTCCTATAATTCACCCCTCCACTTT
d_gene: NA; v_gene: TRBV7-8; j_gene: TRBJ1-5; abundance: NA; CDR3aa: CASSPLRDQPQHF; CDR3nt: TGTGCCAGCAGCCCCCTCAGGGATCAGCCCCAGCATTTT
d_gene: NA; v_gene: TRBV7-9; j_gene: TRBJ2-7; abundance: NA; CDR3aa: CASSPPRVPYEQYF; CDR3nt: TGTGCCAGCAGTCCCCCCAGGGTCCCATACGAGCAGTACTTC
d_gene: TRBD2; v_gene: TRBV9; j_gene: TRBJ2-1; abundance: NA; CDR3aa: CASSGTSGSGEQFF; CDR3nt: TGTGCCAGCAGCGGGACTAGCGGGAGCGGTGAGCAGTTCTTC
d_gene: TRBD1; v_gene: TRBV7-9; j_gene: TRBJ2-5; abundance: NA; CDR3aa: CASSLVEGARETQYF; CDR3nt: TGTGCCAGCAGCTTAGTCGAGGGGGCCCGGGAGACCCAGTACTTC
d_gene: TRBD1; v_gene: TRBV19; j_gene: TRBJ1-4; abundance: few; CDR3aa: CASSIKDRGNEKLFF; CDR3nt: TGTGCCAGTAGTATAAAGGACAGGGGTAATGAAAAACTGTTTTTT
d_gene: NA; v_gene: TRBV25-1; j_gene: TRBJ2-7; abundance: few; CDR3aa: CASSSRTRQGTEQYF; CDR3nt: TGTGCCAGCAGTTCGAGGACACGGCAAGGTACCGAGCAGTACTTC
d_gene: TRBD1; v_gene: TRBV25-1; j_gene: TRBJ2-7; abundance: few; CDR3aa: CASSDSGTGRLGEQYF; CDR3nt: TGTGCCAGCAGTGACTCCGGGACAGGGCGTTTAGGGGAGCAGTACTTC
d_gene: TRBD2; v_gene: TRBV9; j_gene: TRBJ2-1; abundance: NA; CDR3aa: CASSVGNLESGSPYNEQFF; CDR3nt: TGTGCCAGCAGCGTCGGTAACTTGGAGAGCGGGAGCCCCTACAATGAGCAGTTCTTC
d_gene: TRBD2; v_gene: TRBV6-5; j_gene: TRBJ2-5; abundance: NA; CDR3aa: CASSPLVGGETQYF; CDR3nt: TGTGCCAGCAGCCCCCTAGTCGGGGGGGAGACCCAGTACTTC
d_gene: TRBD2; v_gene: TRBV6-2/TRBV6-3; j_gene: TRBJ2-1; abundance: NA; CDR3aa: CASSISGRARINEQFF; CDR3nt: TGTGCCAGCAGTATTAGCGGGAGGGCCCGTATCAATGAGCAGTTCTTC
d_gene: NA; v_gene: TRBV30; j_gene: TRBJ2-7; abundance: few; CDR3aa: CAWSGGTGPVYEQYF; CDR3nt: TGTGCCTGGAGTGGGGGTACAGGTCCCGTTTACGAGCAGTACTTC
d_gene: NA; v_gene: TRBV5-1; j_gene: TRBJ1-2; abundance: NA; CDR3aa: CASSPTPDYGYTF; CDR3nt: TGCGCCAGCAGCCCAACCCCAGACTATGGCTACACCTTC
d_gene: NA; v_gene: TRBV28; j_gene: TRBJ1-5; abundance: NA; CDR3aa: CASSLWSGGGQPQHF; CDR3nt: TGTGCCAGCAGTTTATGGTCGGGGGGCGGGCAGCCCCAGCATTTT
d_gene: NA; v_gene: TRBV27; j_gene: TRBJ2-3; abundance: NA; CDR3aa: CASSSMGLADTQYF; CDR3nt: TGTGCCAGCAGTTCGATGGGACTCGCAGATACGCAGTATTTT
d_gene: TRBD1; v_gene: TRBV19; j_gene: TRBJ2-7; abundance: many; CDR3aa: CASSMTGVTNEQYF; CDR3nt: TGTGCCAGTAGTATGACAGGGGTAACGAACGAGCAGTACTTC
d_gene: NA; v_gene: TRBV5-4; j_gene: TRBJ1-2; abundance: NA; CDR3aa: CASSTGNYGYTF; CDR3nt: TGTGCCAGCAGTACAGGAAACTATGGCTACACCTTC
d_gene: TRBD1; v_gene: TRBV7-8; j_gene: TRBJ1-5; abundance: NA; CDR3aa: CASSPSMTGPTMDGNQPQHF; CDR3nt: TGTGCCAGCAGCCCGTCTATGACAGGGCCAACCATGGATGGCAATCAGCCCCAGCATTTT
d_gene: TRBD2; v_gene: TRBV2; j_gene: TRBJ2-7; abundance: NA; CDR3aa: CASSEWREGSYEQYF; CDR3nt: TGTGCCAGCAGTGAATGGAGGGAGGGCTCCTACGAGCAGTACTTC
d_gene: TRBD1; v_gene: TRBV7-9; j_gene: TRBJ1-2; abundance: NA; CDR3aa: CASSLDRDYGYTF; CDR3nt: TGTGCCAGCAGCCTGGACAGGGACTATGGCTACACCTTC
d_gene: TRBD1; v_gene: TRBV28; j_gene: TRBJ2-7; abundance: NA; CDR3aa: CASSADREAYEQYF; CDR3nt: TGTGCCAGCAGTGCGGACAGGGAAGCCTACGAGCAGTACTTC
d_gene: NA; v_gene: TRBV7-2; j_gene: TRBJ1-6; abundance: once; CDR3aa: CASSPSVPRGSPLHF; CDR3nt: TGTGCCAGCAGCCCCTCAGTACCGAGGGGGTCACCCCTCCACTTT